The following is a T cell receptor beta chain sequence with its context. The antigen remains unidentified. The junction differs from germline at one of its ends, possibly a read error. The CDR3 extends 3 residues past the end of the read, so its final part is completed from the germline J gene. The length of the CDR3 is 12 residues. CDR1 is SGHRS and CDR2 is YFSETQ in the germline V gene. These data originate in a study of T cells in women clearing cervical HPV infection. Method: immunoSEQ multiplex PCR; TCRdb's copy keeps in-frame clones and lacks some. This sample's table has tens of thousands of clones. The study's findings and limits: A classifier using richness and V gene abundances reached an AUC of 0.7 to 0.9.

The specimen was blood buffy coat. The rearrangement joins TRBV5-1 to TRBJ2-7; D gene uncertain. The clonotype originates from a woman between 18 and 69 years old with a cervical HPV16 infection that either progressed to CIN3+ or cleared (not recorded which). The CDR3 bases that were read are TGCGTCAGCAGCTTGCCCACCTACGAG. Encoded protein: CVSSLPTYE. The full CDR3 is CVSSLPTYEQYF.